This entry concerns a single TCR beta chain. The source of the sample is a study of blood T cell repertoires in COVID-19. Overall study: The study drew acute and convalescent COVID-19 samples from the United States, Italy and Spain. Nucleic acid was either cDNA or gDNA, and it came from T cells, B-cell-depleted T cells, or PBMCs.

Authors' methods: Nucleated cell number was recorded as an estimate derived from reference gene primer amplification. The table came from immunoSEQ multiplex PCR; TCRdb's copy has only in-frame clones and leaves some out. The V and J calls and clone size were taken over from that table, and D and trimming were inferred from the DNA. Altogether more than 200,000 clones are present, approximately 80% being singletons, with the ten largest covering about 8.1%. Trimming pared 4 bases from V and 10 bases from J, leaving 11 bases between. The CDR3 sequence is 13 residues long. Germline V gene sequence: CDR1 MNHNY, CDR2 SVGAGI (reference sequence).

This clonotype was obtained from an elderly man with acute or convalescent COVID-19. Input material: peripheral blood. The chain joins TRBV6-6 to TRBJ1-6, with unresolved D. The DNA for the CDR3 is TGTGCCAGCAGTTCCCTCCTCGAGTCACCCCTCCACTTT. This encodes CASSSLLESPLHF.